The source of this T cell receptor (beta chain) is a study of CD8 T cells in Susac syndrome. The CDR3 has 15 residues. Per germline, CDR1 ENHRY and CDR2 SYGVKD. V lost 6 bases and J lost 5; bases outside the gene matches: 12. The RNA input was 0.5 to 1 ug, and it was reverse transcribed with random hexamers. Across 54 Vbeta and 13 Jbeta, immunoSEQ multiplex PCR amplified TCR beta CDR3. One entry per CDR3 protein, called by TCRdb with MiXCR from the immunoSEQ multiplex PCR reads. The table lists about 140,000 distinct CDR3 sequences, approximately 95% of them singletons. This clonotype was obtained from a human donor with Susac syndrome. The sample was CD4+ T cells from PBMCs. The V gene is TRBV10-3, the J gene TRBJ2-5; TRBD2 matches at 7 bases. The CDR3 bases are TGTGCCATCAGCGGGGCGAGCGGGGTAGGGGAGACCCAGTACTTC. This encodes CAISGASGVGETQYF.